This T cell receptor (beta chain) was identified in a study of PD-1 blockade in mismatch repair-deficient tumors. As for the study in general: All were previously treated, progressing patients with some twelve mismatch repair-deficient cancer types.

Repertoires were generated with immunoSEQ multiplex PCR, while TCRdb's copy carries only in-frame clones and drops some. The sample lists around 39,000 clones, approximately 88% seen once, with more than 1% in the top ten. The TCR-sequenced patients were three responders to pembrolizumab. About this clone: What it binds is not known.

Study results and caveats: Tumor-resident clones, often undetectable pretreatment in blood, expanded then contracted after pembrolizumab.

With 5 bases removed from V and 1 base from J, the gap between germline ends came to 8 bases. From germline, CDR1 is SGHTA and CDR2 FQGTGA. The CDR3 loop spans 13 amino acids. Sequenced here: PBMCs, sampled around 38 weeks after starting pembrolizumab. The TCR comes from an adult with mismatch repair-deficient cancer. The chain employs TRBV7-3 and TRBJ1-1, with a tentative D call TRBD1 (5 bases). The CDR3 region is CASSLTANTEAFF. The CDR3 DNA reads as TGTGCCAGCAGCCTGACAGCGAACACTGAAGCTTTCTTT.